This T cell receptor beta chain appears in the sequencing data of a study of blood T cell repertoires in COVID-19. Per the study methods: Estimates of nucleated cell counts were drawn from the amplification of reference gene primers. The method was immunoSEQ multiplex PCR; TCRdb's version includes in-frame clones alone and lacks a portion of them. The V and J calls and the clone size are those of that table, but D and trimming were determined from the DNA. The table includes 130,000 to 150,000 clones, 75% to 85% detected once. Sequenced input: peripheral blood. The sequence was collected from a man between 60 and 75 years old with active or convalescent COVID-19.

The CDR3 protein is CAINPGTGESEAFF. DNA of the CDR3: TGTGCCATCAATCCCGGGACAGGGGAATCTGAAGCTTTCTTT. The J gene is TRBJ1-1, the V gene TRBV10-3, with 10 bases matching TRBD1. Trimming took 7 bases from V and 6 from J; bases not matched to a gene: 8. Germline V gene lookup returns CDR1 ENHRY and CDR2 SYGVKD. The CDR3 length is 14 residues.